The entry below gives a single T cell receptor beta chain sequence along with its context. Researchers sorted participants into cohorts using their self-reported clinical history. Cohort 3 donors were reported recovered after two negative PCRs, clearance, or symptom resolution. The data were produced by immunoSEQ multiplex PCR, yet TCRdb's version contains in-frame clones alone and is incomplete. The repertoire consists of around 140,000 clones, with approximately 79% occurring once and the leading ten covering 2.5% to 3%. The CDR3 has 17 residues. Trimming left V 5 bases short and J 4 bases short, with 21 bases between. Germline lookup yields CDR1 MDHEN and CDR2 SYDVKM. This sample is drawn from a study of blood T cell repertoires in COVID-19. The wider study: Acute-phase and convalescent COVID-19 samples originated in the United States, Italy and Spain.

Sequenced material: PBMCs or T cells enriched from blood (not recorded which). The chain carries TRBV28 and TRBJ1-3; D remains unclear. This receptor was identified in a woman aged 50 to 60 who had recovered from COVID-19. Here the CDR3 reads CASSPQEEGRKGNTIYF. In DNA, the CDR3 is TGTGCCAGCAGTCCCCAGGAGGAGGGCAGAAAAGGAAACACCATATATTTT. Drawing the rest from reference TRBV28 and TRBJ1-3, the complete variable domain is DVKVTQSSRYLVKRTGEKVFLECVQDMDHENMFWYRQDPGLGLRLIYFSYDVKMKEKGDIPEGYSVSREKKERFSLILESASTNQTSMYLCASSPQEEGRKGNTIYFGEGSWLTVV.